This entry lists 8 T cell receptor beta chains sequenced from one sample in a study of breast tumors, draining lymph nodes, adjacent tissues. Breast cancer patients provided tissue from their axillary draining lymph nodes. TCRdb called the multiplex PCR reads again in MiXCR, with one record for every CDR3 protein. The data contain approximately 190,000 distinct CDR3 sequences, around 29% of them singletons. Sequencing was performed on axillary lymph node tissue. The receptors were sampled from a female donor with breast cancer. Some clones in this sample may be carry-over from other donors' samples.

This clonotype was seen only a few times. The chain joins TRBV27 to TRBJ2-7, with TRBD1 as a possible D gene (5 bases). The CDR3 consists of 16 residues. V was clipped by 5 bases and J by 0 bases, with 17 bases between them. Germline CDR1 reads MNHEY; CDR2 reads SMNVEV (reference sequence). The chain's CDR3 is CASSPSRTSISYEQYF. The CDR3 region has the DNA TGTGCCAGCAGTCCGTCCCGGACATCAATCTCCTACGAGCAGTACTTC.

This clonotype came up many times. The chain couples TRBV5-8 to TRBJ1-4; D perhaps matches TRBD1 (5 bases). CDR1 is SGHTS, CDR2 YDEGEE, per germline. The CDR3 extends over 14 amino acids. The germline V and J ends were trimmed by 6 bases and 5 bases, with 14 bases remaining between them. The CDR3 here is CASTGQGPNEKLFF. CDR3 DNA: TGTGCCAGCACGGGTCAGGGACCGAATGAAAAACTGTTTTTT.

The chain carries TRBV7-9 and TRBJ1-6, with D perhaps TRBD1 (6 bases). Per germline, CDR1 SEHNR and CDR2 FQNEAQ (reference sequence). The CDR3 runs 14 residues. Trimming took off 5 bases at V and 9 bases at J, with 14 bases between the two ends. Here the CDR3 reads CASSLRGAGSPLHF. CDR3 DNA: TGTGCCAGCAGCCTCAGGGGTGCGGGTTCACCCCTCCACTTT.

This clonotype has at least ten counts. V and J are TRBV6-1 and TRBJ2-7; D is possibly TRBD1 or TRBD2 (5 bases each). This CDR3 region has 14 residues. Germline values: CDR1 MNHNS, CDR2 SASEGT. V lost 4 bases and J lost 4, with 14 bases in between. CDR3 in DNA: TGTGCCAGCAGTGCCCCGGGGCCGGGGTACGAGCAGTACTTC. Translated, it gives CASSAPGPGYEQYF.

The CDR3 sequence: CASSPQQGSRGSGNTIYF. DNA for the CDR3: TGTGCCAGCAGCCCTCAACAGGGTAGTCGTGGCTCTGGAAACACCATATATTTT. The chain combines TRBV7-8 with TRBJ1-3, with TRBD1 as a possible D gene (6 bases). This CDR3 spans 18 amino acids. Per germline, CDR1 SGHVS and CDR2 FQNEAQ. The ends were cut back, 5 bases at V and 0 bases at J, with 20 bases in the middle.

V and J are TRBV5-6 and TRBJ1-3; D perhaps matches TRBD1 (6 bases). Deletions cut 2 bases from V and 2 bases from J, with 17 bases between. The CDR3 totals 17 residues. Germline CDR1 SGHDT, CDR2 YYEEEE. In DNA form, the CDR3 reads TGTGCCAGCAGCTTCGGTAGCGGTGGGGGCCCTGGAAACACCATATATTTT. This codes for CASSFGSGGGPGNTIYF.

In regard to this clonotype: This clone may be a read error of a much larger clone one base away. J is TRBJ2-1 and V is TRBV20-1; 10 nucleotides match TRBD2. The CDR3 consists of 18 residues. The V gene's germline CDR1 is DFQATT and CDR2 SNEGSKA (reference sequence). CDR3: CGARALAGAGSSYNEQFF. DNA for the CDR3: TGCGGTGCTAGGGCGCTAGCGGGAGCGGGAAGCTCCTACAATGAGCAGTTCTTC.

This clonotype occurred many times. The chain employs TRBV20-1 and TRBJ2-3, with 10 nucleotides matching TRBD2. CDR1 and CDR2 (germline): DFQATT, SNEGSKA (reference sequence). This CDR3 has 14 residues. The V segment lost 4 bases and the J segment 4 bases; nucleotides outside the gene matches: 5. CDR3 DNA: TGCAGTGCTAATAAGCGGGGGGGCCCAGATACGCAGTATTTT. The encoded protein is CSANKRGGPDTQYF.